This TCR beta chain was observed in a study of cytotoxic CD8 clonotypes in ibrutinib-treated CLL. About 2 micrograms of genomic DNA, which was extracted from cryopreserved PBMCs, served as the material used for the TCR beta libraries. The sequencing depth, 1 in 200,000 to 1 in 1 million T cells, was the target. The repertoire was sequenced with immunoSEQ multiplex PCR; TCRdb's copy has only in-frame clones and lacks some. The sample includes roughly 15,000 clones, roughly 68% seen only once; the top ten take more than 9.5%. V was shortened by 1 base and J by 9 bases, with 22 bases between the two germline ends. This CDR3 region has 16 residues. Per the germline V gene, CDR1 is MGHRA and CDR2 is YSYEKL.

The TCR was taken from a human donor with chronic lymphocytic leukemia. The sample was PBMCs, taken before ibrutinib treatment. The chain joins TRBV4-1 to TRBJ2-7; tentatively, D is TRBD2 (6 bases). This chain's CDR3 is CASSQAPLALSSVQYF. The CDR3 DNA is TGCGCCAGCAGCCAAGCGCCGCTAGCGCTCTCGTCCGTGCAGTACTTC.